This T cell receptor beta chain comes out of a study of cytotoxic CD8 clonotypes in ibrutinib-treated CLL (dated by TCRdb to about 2021). A note on the overall study: In this cohort, 15 or so patients were treatment-naive and 11 to 12 were relapsed/refractory, while 17 to 18 had unmutated IGHV. Partial responses were observed in some 24 patients and complete responses in 2; after a median follow-up of roughly 72 months, remission was maintained in 15 or so patients and progression was observed in about twelve. Response samples were obtained after a median of approximately 12 months of treatment, with a range of about 6 to 36 months. Samples averaged 255,043 productive templates and just under 95,000 productive rearrangements. Of the 90 or so participants in the trial, 20 to 30 had longitudinal samples available. Cryopreserved peripheral blood mononuclear cells were obtained before treatment, at response, and at either sustained remission or disease progression. Every remission and progressive disease sample was obtained while ibrutinib was still being received by the patients. Broader findings and caveats from the paper: Public clonotypes were rare and either shrank or stayed stable during treatment, and the rise in clonality at ibrutinib response reflected expansion of private clonotypes. Clonality rose at ibrutinib response, remained stable during sustained remission, and dropped back toward baseline at progression. Sampling times were not matched between sustained-remission and progressing patients, and lymph node repertoires were not studied. Baseline clonality was found to be higher than that of age-matched healthy donors and was strongly correlated with circulating CD8+ T-cell counts.

This clone was found once. What antigen it recognizes has not been identified. Base quality data are lacking; no much larger clone is found one base away. The goal of deep resolution MiSeq sequencing was a depth between 1 in 1 million and 1 in 200,000 T cells, and coverage averaged 10x per clonotype. The immunoSEQ hsTCRB Kit was used to generate TCR beta libraries. The authors' analysis ran thus. ImmunoSEQ Data Assistant and ImmunoSEQ Analyzer were used for data analysis, and V, D and J genes were assigned according to IMGT definitions. Clonality was computed as one minus normalized Shannon entropy of productive rearrangement frequencies, ranging from 0 to 1. Only overrepresented clonotypes making up at least 0.05% of each patient's repertoire were included in the public clonotype analysis. Thirteen age-matched healthy donor repertoires from immuneACCESS served as clonality controls. In its TCRdb copy, this immuneACCESS table keeps in-frame sequences only and misses some clones. Where compared with another copy, unresolved V genes explain less than half of these, and the others have no known cause. V and J calls and clone size are given by that table; D and trimming were obtained from the DNA. This sample is represented by 250,000 or so clones; 70% of them were singletons. The leading ten clones occupy about 16% of the sample.

The sample's time point label, in plain terms: roughly 25 months on ibrutinib. For TCR beta library preparation, approximately 2.2 micrograms of genomic DNA were isolated from cryopreserved PBMCs. High-throughput TCR beta sequencing was performed on longitudinal blood samples from CLL patients receiving ibrutinib monotherapy. The patients took part in an open-label, single-center phase 2 trial of ibrutinib monotherapy. From the cysteine through the phenylalanine, the CDR3 covers 12 amino acids. The entry retains the CDR3 DNA only, 36 bases that are in frame from base 1. Ends trimmed: V by 10 bases, J by 3 bases; bases unmatched to a gene: 4.

This receptor chain uses TRBV23-1 and TRBJ2-7; the junction holds 9 bases that match TRBD1. TRBV23-1 is labeled an ORF, and its function is uncertain. The TCR originated in a human donor with chronic lymphocytic leukemia. This sample comprised PBMCs, obtained after 24 months of ibrutinib treatment. The CDR3 protein: CANRQGVYEQYF. The nucleotides are TGCGCCAACCGACAGGGGGTCTACGAGCAGTACTTC.